The 25 T cell receptor beta chains below come from one sample, sequenced in a study of T cell responses to AZD1222 COVID-19 vaccine. The data were produced by immunoSEQ multiplex PCR, yet TCRdb's version contains in-frame clones alone and is incomplete. The sample records about 140,000 clones, 80% to 90% being singletons. The input for sequencing was peripheral blood, taken on day 0 of AZD1222 vaccination. The origin of the receptors is an adult in good health.

The genes are TRBV27 and TRBJ1-5, with 7 positions matching TRBD1. V was pared by 5 bases and J by 6 bases, with 10 bases of the junction left unmatched. The CDR3 loop spans 15 amino acids. Looked up from germline, CDR1 is MNHEY and CDR2 is SMNVEV (reference sequence). The CDR3 bases are TGTGCCAGCAGTGCAGCGACAGGGCCCCCTCAGCCCCAGCATTTT. Its translation: CASSAATGPPQPQHF.

V gene TRBV7-3 combines with J gene TRBJ2-5; 8 nucleotides align to TRBD2. In germline, CDR1 is SGHTA, CDR2 FQGTGA. Germline trimming cut 1 base from V and 5 bases from J; bases unmatched to any gene: 0. The CDR3 is 13 residues long. The chain's CDR3 is CASSLSGRETQYF. The CDR3 coding sequence is TGTGCCAGCAGCTTAAGCGGGAGGGAGACCCAGTACTTC.

V gene TRBV19 combines with J gene TRBJ1-2; 10 bases map to TRBD1. The CDR3 covers 15 residues. Per the germline V gene, CDR1 is LNHDA and CDR2 is SQIVND (reference sequence). V dropped 3 bases and J dropped 0; count of bases not matched to a gene: 1. Here the CDR3 reads CASSIGTGANYGYTF. In nucleotides, the CDR3 is TGTGCCAGTAGTATTGGGACAGGGGCTAACTATGGCTACACCTTC.

This clone occurred once. The V gene is TRBV21-1, the J gene TRBJ2-7; TRBD1 is the table's D call and was not checked against the DNA. TRBV21-1 is a known pseudogene. This CDR3 contains 16 residues. This chain's CDR3 is CASSKPRQGVSYEQYF. CDR3 DNA sequence: TGTGCCAGCAGCAAACCCCGACAGGGGGTCTCCTACGAGCAGTACTTC.

The V and J genes are TRBV27 and TRBJ2-5, with D perhaps given as TRBD1 or TRBD2 (5 bases each). Germline CDR1 is MNHEY and CDR2 is SMNVEV (reference sequence). V gave up 3 bases and J gave up 3 bases, with 8 bases separating them. The CDR3 is 13 residues long. CDR3 in DNA: TGTGCCAGCAGTTTTGGGACCAAAGAGACCCAGTACTTC. Protein: CASSFGTKETQYF.

This chain uses TRBV27 with TRBJ1-5, with D possibly TRBD1 on 6 matching bases. V lost 8 bases, J lost 9 bases, and 17 bases lay in between. From germline, CDR1 is MNHEY and CDR2 SMNVEV (reference sequence). This CDR3 region has 13 residues. CDR3 protein: CASATGQSRPQHF. Here the CDR3 DNA reads TGTGCCAGCGCCACAGGACAGTCCCGGCCCCAGCATTTT.

The chain carries TRBV21-1 and TRBJ2-5; whether TRBD2, the table's D call, matches the DNA was not checked. TRBV21-1 is classified as a pseudogene. This CDR3 contains 17 residues. CDR3 in DNA: TGTGCCAGCAGCCCGACCTACTCCGGGGAACTACAAGAGACCCAGTACTTC. Its protein product is CASSPTYSGELQETQYF.

J is TRBJ1-3 and V is TRBV15; unclear D gene. Trimming took off 1 base at V and 0 bases at J, with 4 bases between the two ends. The CDR3 extends over 14 amino acids. Germline V gene data show CDR1 as LNHNV and CDR2 as YYDKDF (reference sequence). The DNA of the CDR3 is TGTGCCACCAGCAGAGTCTTCTCTGGAAACACCATATATTTT. Protein product: CATSRVFSGNTIYF.

This chain joins TRBV18 and TRBJ2-1, with 8 bases identical to TRBD2. The V segment lost 1 base and the J segment 6 bases; nucleotides outside the gene matches: 8. The germline gives CDR1 KGHSH, CDR2 LQKENI. The CDR3 loop spans 16 amino acids. CDR3 nucleotides: TGTGCCAGCTCACCACGTTCCGGGAGGGCCATCAATGAGCAGTTCTTC. The encoded protein is CASSPRSGRAINEQFF.

The rearrangement joins TRBV7-3 to TRBJ1-1, with D possibly being TRBD1 (5 bases). V was trimmed by 5 bases and J by 1 base, leaving 8 bases between them. There are 13 residues in the CDR3. Germline-derived CDR1 and CDR2 are SGHTA and FQGTGA. The CDR3 DNA reads as TGTGCCAGCAGCACAGACAGGAACACTGAAGCTTTCTTT. This sequence encodes CASSTDRNTEAFF.

This sequence joins TRBV30 and TRBJ2-2; 10 nucleotides align to TRBD2. CDR1 GTSNPN and CDR2 SVGIG come from the germline V gene (reference sequence). V trimming: 0 bases; J trimming: 8 bases; junction bases outside the gene matches: 9. The CDR3 covers 16 residues. Here the CDR3 reads CAWSVGSGRARGELFF. The DNA of the CDR3 is TGTGCCTGGAGTGTGGGGAGCGGGAGGGCCAGGGGGGAGCTGTTTTTT.

The rearrangement uses TRBV12-5 and TRBJ1-5, with a possible D match to TRBD1 (5 bases). There are 19 residues in the CDR3. The ends were cut back, 0 bases at V and 0 bases at J, with 18 bases in the middle. The germline gives CDR1 LGHNT, CDR2 FRNRAP. CDR3 region: CASGLVQGTEFYSNQPQHF. The CDR3 nucleotides are TGTGCTAGTGGTTTGGTACAAGGGACGGAATTCTATAGCAATCAGCCCCAGCATTTT.

The chain recombines TRBV2 with TRBJ1-2; unclear D gene. This CDR3 comprises 12 residues. Deletions cut 9 bases from V and 6 bases from J, with 14 bases between. Germline lookup yields CDR1 SNHLY and CDR2 FYNNEI. Written as DNA, the CDR3 is TGTGCCAGGTGGGGAAGGGTAGATGGCTACACCTTC. Translating gives CARWGRVDGYTF. Full variable domain (missing parts from reference TRBV2 and TRBJ1-2): EPEVTQTPSHQVTQMGQEVILRCVPISNHLYFYWYRQILGQKVEFLVSFYNNEISEKSEIFDDQFSVERPDGSNFTLKIRSTKLEDSAMYFCARWGRVDGYTFGSGTRLTVV.

The chain carries TRBV5-1 and TRBJ1-5; weak D call: TRBD1 (5 bases). Germline V gene data show CDR1 as SGHRS and CDR2 as YFSETQ. With 1 base removed from V and 3 bases from J, the gap between germline ends came to 8 bases. The CDR3 has 14 amino acids. Here the CDR3 reads CASSLRGDNQPQHF. The CDR3 coding sequence is TGCGCCAGCAGCTTGAGAGGGGACAATCAGCCCCAGCATTTT.

This chain uses TRBV6-2 or TRBV6-3 with TRBJ1-1, with no clear D. V gave up 5 bases and J gave up 11 bases, with 15 bases separating them. Per germline, CDR1 MNHEY and CDR2 SVGEGT. The CDR3 runs to 12 residues. The CDR3 DNA reads TGTGCCAGCAGTACGCCTCGCGGCGAGGCTTTCTTT. Amino acids: CASSTPRGEAFF.

The chain joins TRBV19 to TRBJ2-1; 11 nucleotides match TRBD2. The CDR3 totals 16 residues. Per germline, CDR1 LNHDA and CDR2 SQIVND (reference sequence). V shed 0 bases, J shed 4 bases, and the junction held 2 bases outside the gene matches. DNA of the CDR3: TGTGCCAGTAGTATAGAGGCTAGCGGGAGGTACAATGAGCAGTTCTTC. Residues: CASSIEASGRYNEQFF.

This chain links TRBV29-1 with TRBJ1-2; tentative D call: TRBD1 (5 bases). Looked up from germline, CDR1 is SQVTM and CDR2 is ANQGSEA. The CDR3 is 11 residues long. Between the trimmed V and J ends, which lost 7 bases and 4 bases, there was a span of 10 bases. The CDR3 region is CSGGRIYGYTF. The CDR3 DNA follows: TGCAGCGGGGGACGGATCTATGGCTACACCTTC.

The chain combines TRBV5-1 with TRBJ2-7, with 12 positions matching TRBD2. From germline, CDR1 is SGHRS and CDR2 YFSETQ. Trimming at V came to 4 bases and at J to 0 bases, leaving 8 bases not matched to a gene. The length of the CDR3 is 17 residues. Here the CDR3 reads CASSPTKTSGSSYEQYF. CDR3 sequence (DNA): TGCGCCAGCAGCCCAACTAAGACTAGCGGGAGCTCCTACGAGCAGTACTTC.

The V gene is TRBV6-5, the J gene TRBJ2-1; D gene ambiguous. The CDR3 is 13 amino acids. Germline CDR1 is MNHEY and CDR2 is SVGAGI. Trimming shortened V by 7 bases and J by 6 bases, and 13 bases separated the two germline ends. The CDR3 nucleotides are TGTGCCAGCACCCTCAACTACCCCAATGAGCAGTTCTTC. The encoded protein is CASTLNYPNEQFF.

The V gene is TRBV5-1, the J gene TRBJ2-7; TRBD1 agrees at 11 bases. Germline trimming cut 4 bases from V and 5 bases from J; bases unmatched to any gene: 5. There are 14 residues in the CDR3. In germline, CDR1 is SGHRS, CDR2 YFSETQ. CDR3 amino acids: CASSQDRGQDEQYF. CDR3 in DNA: TGCGCCAGCAGCCAGGACAGGGGGCAGGACGAGCAGTACTTC.

The V call is TRBV7-2, the J call TRBJ2-3, with 8 bases aligning to TRBD2. After removal of 1 base from V and 0 bases from J, the junction contained 6 bases not matched to a gene. CDR1 and CDR2 from the germline V gene are SGHTA and FQGNSA. The CDR3 sequence is 17 residues long. The CDR3 DNA reads as TGTGCCAGCAGCTTAGGCTTAGCGGGGCCTAGCACAGATACGCAGTATTTT. Its translation is CASSLGLAGPSTDTQYF.

V is TRBV11-2 and J is TRBJ2-2; TRBD1 agrees at 10 bases. The J segment lost 6 bases and the V segment lost 5 bases, leaving 15 bases of the junction unmatched. CDR1 is SGHAT and CDR2 is FQNNGV in the germline V gene. This CDR3 has 18 residues. As DNA, the CDR3 is TGTGCCAGCAGCAAGCGGGACAGGGGACTAACGAGCGCCGGGGAGCTGTTTTTT. Its translation: CASSKRDRGLTSAGELFF. The whole variable domain, remainder taken from reference TRBV11-2 and TRBJ2-2, is EAGVAQSPRYKIIEKRQSVAFWCNPISGHATLYWYQQILGQGPKLLIQFQNNGVVDDSQLPKDRFSAERLKGVDSTLKIQPAKLEDSAVYLCASSKRDRGLTSAGELFFGEGSRLTVL.

The rearrangement joins TRBV10-3 to TRBJ2-1; D remains unclear. The germline V gene encodes CDR1 ENHRY and CDR2 SYGVKD. V lost 2 bases and J 6 bases, leaving 8 bases between the germline ends. The CDR3 runs to 13 residues. In DNA, the CDR3 is TGTGCCATCAGTGAGGTCGATGTCAATGAGCAGTTCTTC. It is translated as CAISEVDVNEQFF.

This chain uses TRBV18 with TRBJ1-2, with 7 bases aligning to TRBD1. After removal of 6 bases from V and 2 bases from J, the junction contained 6 bases not matched to a gene. CDR3 size: 14 residues. From germline, CDR1 is KGHSH and CDR2 LQKENI. CDR3 bases: TGTGCCAGCTCCGGGGGGACAGTCAACTATGGCTACACCTTC. This encodes CASSGGTVNYGYTF.

This clone was found once. The chain combines TRBV6-5 with TRBJ2-1, with 7 bases matching TRBD1. The CDR3 is made up of 12 amino acids. Trimming removed 6 bases from V and 8 bases from J; junction bases left unmatched: 4. CDR1 is MNHEY, CDR2 SVGAGI, per germline. CDR3 nucleotide sequence: TGTGCCAGCAGACGACAGGGCTATGAGCAGTTCTTC. It encodes CASRRQGYEQFF.